This T cell receptor beta chain was retrieved from a study of blood T cells in healthy people across ages. Findings of the study overall: Across samples, TCR beta diversity tracked strongly with naive T cell percentage. Using unsorted PBMCs precluded a conclusive naive versus antigen-experienced comparison.

The CDR3 has 15 amino acids. The V gene end was trimmed by 0 bases and the J gene end by 4 bases; junction bases not matched to a gene: 5. Germline V lookup: CDR1 SGHRS, CDR2 YFSETQ. Through a sample-barcoded 5' primer and a J-beta primer mix, a second PCR was run for about 6 to 11 cycles. At least 3 million CDR3-containing paired-end reads were obtained per sample. TCRdb itself ran the 5' RACE reads through MiXCR, one entry per CDR3 protein. This table has hundreds of thousands of distinct CDR3 sequences, roughly 48% appearing once. Total RNA, at least 6 micrograms per sample, came from PBMCs. In the case of this clonotype: The antigen remains undetermined.

The sample taken for sequencing was blood. This clonotype was sampled from an elderly man in good health. The chain is built from TRBV5-1 and TRBJ2-3, with 7 bases lining up with TRBD2. The CDR3 sequence: CASSLEVGRPDTQYF. The CDR3, as DNA: TGCGCCAGCAGCTTGGAGGTCGGGAGGCCAGATACGCAGTATTTT.